This passage covers 12 T cell receptor beta chains from one sample sequenced in a study of CD8 T cells in Susac syndrome. An input of roughly 0.5 to 1 ug of RNA was subjected to reverse transcription using random hexamers. MiXCR was run by TCRdb on the immunoSEQ multiplex PCR reads, yielding one entry per CDR3 protein. The table has under 150,000 distinct CDR3 sequences, approximately 95% seen once. The material sequenced was CD8+ T cells from PBMCs. The receptors shown here come from a human donor in good health.

The chain is built from TRBV5-4 and TRBJ2-7; TRBD2 agrees at 11 bases. Trimming cost V 7 bases and J 0 bases; bases outside gene matches: 3. From germline, CDR1 is SGHNT and CDR2 YYREEE (reference sequence). This CDR3 contains 14 residues. The chain's CDR3 is CASHTSGSSYEQYF. The CDR3 DNA is TGTGCCAGCCATACTAGCGGGAGCTCCTACGAGCAGTACTTC.

The rearrangement uses TRBV20-1 and TRBJ2-3; 14 nucleotides agree with TRBD2. This CDR3 region has 18 residues. Trimming took 6 bases from V and 5 from J; bases not matched to a gene: 16. Germline V gene lookup returns CDR1 DFQATT and CDR2 SNEGSKA (reference sequence). The CDR3 reads CSAQGLAGDINRVDTQYF. The CDR3 DNA reads TGCAGTGCCCAGGGACTAGCGGGAGATATAAATCGTGTAGATACGCAGTATTTT.

The chain has TRBV29-1 and TRBJ2-2; D not resolved. Trimming pared 1 base from V and 4 bases from J, leaving 7 bases between. There are 13 residues in the CDR3. The germline V gene has CDR1 SQVTM and CDR2 ANQGSEA. Here the CDR3 DNA reads TGCAGCGTTGAAGGGAGCACCACCGGGGAGCTGTTTTTT. Amino acid sequence: CSVEGSTTGELFF.

The chain uses TRBV27 and TRBJ2-7; D is ambiguous. The ends were cut back, 3 bases at V and 0 bases at J, with 9 bases in the middle. The V gene's germline CDR1 is MNHEY and CDR2 SMNVEV (reference sequence). This CDR3 contains 14 residues. For the CDR3, the DNA is TGTGCCAGCAGTTTGTCGGAGAGCTCCTACGAGCAGTACTTC. Amino acids: CASSLSESSYEQYF.

In its sample, this clonotype was seen once. The CDR3 DNA reads TGTGCCAGCAGCTTGGACATGGACTCTGGAAACACCATATATTTT. Protein product: CASSLDMDSGNTIYF. This chain joins TRBV13 and TRBJ1-3; perhaps TRBD1 as D (5 bases). In germline, CDR1 is PRHDT, CDR2 FYEKMQ (reference sequence). V was shortened by 3 bases and J by 0 bases, with 9 bases between the two germline ends. The CDR3 loop spans 15 amino acids. Supplemented by reference TRBV13 and TRBJ1-3, the full variable domain reads AAGVIQSPRHLIKEKRETATLKCYPIPRHDTVYWYQQGPGQDPQFLISFYEKMQSDKGSIPDRFSAQQFSDYHSELNMSSLELGDSALYFCASSLDMDSGNTIYFGEGSWLTVV.

The chain employs TRBV19 and TRBJ2-7; TRBD2 aligns across 8 bases. CDR1 is LNHDA and CDR2 is SQIVND in the germline V gene (reference sequence). This CDR3 region has 14 residues. The trim removed 6 bases at V and 0 bases at J, leaving 4 bases unmatched. The CDR3 here is CASSSTSGSYEQYF. DNA of the CDR3: TGTGCCAGTAGCTCAACTAGCGGCTCCTACGAGCAGTACTTC.

The rearrangement uses TRBV29-1 and TRBJ2-1, with a weak D call TRBD1 (6 bases). Trimming cost V 8 bases and J 6 bases, with 14 bases left between them. CDR1 SQVTM and CDR2 ANQGSEA come from the germline V gene. The CDR3 has 12 amino acids. The DNA of the CDR3 is TGCAGCTCTGCGGCAGGGGTCAATGAGCAGTTCTTC. Residues: CSSAAGVNEQFF.

The chain combines TRBV25-1 with TRBJ2-5; D ambiguous. The CDR3 is 15 amino acids. Germline V lookup: CDR1 MGHDK, CDR2 SYGVNS. Trimming took 0 bases from V and 0 from J, leaving 8 bases between them. CDR3 region: CASSEYGLYQETQYF. CDR3 sequence (DNA): TGTGCCAGCAGTGAATATGGCCTGTACCAAGAGACCCAGTACTTC.

J is TRBJ2-1 and V is TRBV7-2; no clear D. V lost 6 bases and J 8 bases, leaving 5 bases between the germline ends. The CDR3 is made up of 10 amino acids. Germline CDR1 reads SGHTA; CDR2 reads FQGNSA. CDR3 bases: TGTGCCAGCAGGGCCCATGAGCAGTTCTTC. It translates to CASRAHEQFF.

This chain connects TRBV28 to TRBJ2-1; 9 bases are shared with TRBD1. The germline V gene encodes CDR1 MDHEN and CDR2 SYDVKM. The ends lost 4 bases at V and 9 bases at J; junction bases unmatched: 7. CDR3 length equals 14 residues. The DNA for the CDR3 is TGTGCCAGCAGTTGGGACAGGGTTATTGGTGAGCAGTTCTTC. This encodes CASSWDRVIGEQFF.

The CDR3 spells CASSQETSGLYEQYF. The CDR3 DNA sequence: TGCGCCAGCAGCCAAGAGACTAGCGGTCTCTACGAGCAGTACTTC. This chain uses TRBV4-3 with TRBJ2-7; TRBD2 aligns across 9 bases. The CDR3 is 15 residues long. Germline CDR1 and CDR2: LGHNA and YSLEER. Trimming cost V 0 bases and J 3 bases; bases outside gene matches: 3.

The DNA of the CDR3 is TGTGCCAGCCCGAGTGACAGGGGGGGAAACGAGCAGTACTTC. Translation: CASPSDRGGNEQYF. The V gene is TRBV7-9, the J gene TRBJ2-7; 9 nucleotides match TRBD1. Germline CDR1 is SEHNR and CDR2 is FQNEAQ (reference sequence). CDR3 size: 14 residues. The V segment lost 8 bases and the J segment 5 bases; nucleotides outside the gene matches: 10.